This TCR beta chain is from a study of molecular identifiers for immune sequencing clone quantification. The CDR3 totals 15 residues. Germline V gives CDR1 SGHTA, CDR2 FQGNSA. MiXCR was run by TCRdb on the PCR reads, yielding one entry per CDR3 protein. The sample holds 85,000 to 100,000 distinct CDR3 sequences, 20% to 25% seen once. This clonotype has a count of ten or more. One end of the junction does not line up with germline, which may come from a read error. This sequence was found in a human donor in good health. Some libraries in this study had Jurkat cell RNA spiked in. V and J are TRBV7-2 and TRBJ2-1; 11 nucleotides match TRBD2. The specimen sequenced was naive CD8+ T cells from blood, with Jurkat cell RNA spiked in. Subset denoted: FACS-sorted CD8+CD4-CCR7+CD45RA+ naive T cells. The CDR3 region has the DNA TGTGCCAGCAGCGTAGCGGGAGGGCCGGGGTATGAGCAGTTCTTC. This codes for CASSVAGGPGYEQFF. Together with reference TRBV7-2 and TRBJ2-1, the CDR3 gives the full variable domain: GAGVSQSPSNKVTEKGKDVELRCDPISGHTALYWYRQSLGQGLEFLIYFQGNSAPDKSGLPSDRFSAERTGGSVSTLTIQRTQQEDSAVYLCASSVAGGPGYEQFFGPGTRLTVL.